This T cell receptor beta chain was captured by sequencing in a study of T-cell memory formation after mild COVID-19. CDR1 is SQVTM, CDR2 ANQGSEA, per germline. After removal of 3 bases from V and 6 bases from J, the junction contained 12 bases not matched to a gene. The CDR3 has 16 amino acids. This clonotype has more than one count but fewer than ten. No antigen is known for it. Study-level results: Among clones peaking at day 37 in the second wave, SARS-CoV-2 specificity remained unconfirmed. CD4+ bias marked clones expanding day 15 to 37, unlike balanced contracting clones. Shrinking CD4+ clones were chiefly CM and EM; CD8+ ones were chiefly EMRA.

5'RACE with constant-segment primers yielded barcoded, UMI-tagged TCR alpha and TCR beta cDNA libraries. TCRdb called the 5' RACE reads again in MiXCR, with one record for every CDR3 protein. In the table there are 580,000 or so distinct CDR3 sequences, around a sixth of which are singletons. The sequencing input was PBMCs or a T cell subset sorted from them (not recorded which). This TCR came from an adult woman who had mild COVID-19 (a few samples of this study predate the infection). Cell type and time point are not known. The chain employs TRBV29-1 and TRBJ2-7; 12 bases match TRBD1. For the CDR3, the DNA is TGCAGCGTTGATGTTCCTCCCGGGACAGGGGGCGGCGAGCAGTACTTC. Translation gives CSVDVPPGTGGGEQYF.